These T cell receptor beta chains were read from a single sample in a study of control samples from healthy donors and cancer patients. Clones were sequenced by immunoSEQ multiplex PCR, and TCRdb holds only the in-frame ones, with some missing. The table records about 53,000 clones, around 90% of them present only once. Sequencing was performed on PBMCs. The receptors derive from a man aged 55-75 years with head and neck cancer. Both conserved end residues are part of each CDR3. Fields, in order: clone size, V gene, J gene, D gene, CDR3 DNA, CDR3 protein. D genes are given only for firm matches. Size tells how often a clone was seen (once, few, many) or the class of an expanded clone, and some rows leave it out.

abundance: .
v_gene: TRBV27
j_gene: TRBJ2-6
d_gene: .
CDR3nt: TGTGCCAGCAGTTTAGCGTCCTCTGGGGCCAACGTCCTGACTTTC
CDR3aa: CASSLASSGANVLTF

abundance: .
v_gene: TRBV7-2
j_gene: TRBJ1-2
d_gene: TRBD1
CDR3nt: TGTGCCAGCAGCCAAAACCAGGGGGGCCCCAATGGCTACACCTTC
CDR3aa: CASSQNQGGPNGYTF

abundance: .
v_gene: TRBV3-1/TRBV3-2
j_gene: TRBJ2-5
d_gene: .
CDR3nt: TGTGCCAGCAGCTTACCGGGACCCATGTACTTC
CDR3aa: CASSLPGPMYF

abundance: .
v_gene: TRBV24-1
j_gene: TRBJ1-5
d_gene: .
CDR3nt: TGTGCCACCAGTGATCCGAATCAGCCCCAGCATTTT
CDR3aa: CATSDPNQPQHF

abundance: .
v_gene: TRBV2
j_gene: TRBJ1-2
d_gene: .
CDR3nt: TGTGCCAGCAGTGAATTCCGGGATCATGGCTACACCTTC
CDR3aa: CASSEFRDHGYTF

abundance: .
v_gene: TRBV6-6
j_gene: TRBJ2-1
d_gene: TRBD2
CDR3nt: TGTGCCAGCAGCCCAGACCGGCGTCGGGGACTAGCGGGAGGCTGGGGCAATGAGCAGTTCTTC
CDR3aa: CASSPDRRRGLAGGWGNEQFF

abundance: .
v_gene: TRBV5-1
j_gene: TRBJ2-7
d_gene: .
CDR3nt: TGCGCCAGCAGTTCCCGGGACGGGTCCTACGAGCAGTACTTC
CDR3aa: CASSSRDGSYEQYF

abundance: .
v_gene: TRBV10-3
j_gene: TRBJ2-5
d_gene: TRBD2
CDR3nt: TGTGCCATCAGGACTAGCGGGGCAGAGACCCAGTACTTC
CDR3aa: CAIRTSGAETQYF

abundance: .
v_gene: TRBV29-1
j_gene: TRBJ1-2
d_gene: TRBD1
CDR3nt: TGCAGCGTTGGACAGGGGAACAACTATGGCTACACCTTC
CDR3aa: CSVGQGNNYGYTF

abundance: .
v_gene: TRBV4-3
j_gene: TRBJ1-2
d_gene: .
CDR3nt: TGCGCCAGCAGCCAAACTCGGACATTCTCTGGCTACACCTTC
CDR3aa: CASSQTRTFSGYTF

abundance: .
v_gene: TRBV27
j_gene: TRBJ2-2
d_gene: .
CDR3nt: TGTGCCAGCAGTTTGCTTGGGGGCGACGGTCGGGGGGAGCTGTTTTTT
CDR3aa: CASSLLGGDGRGELFF

abundance: .
v_gene: TRBV24-1
j_gene: TRBJ2-3
d_gene: TRBD1
CDR3nt: TGTGCCACCAGTGATCCGCACAGGGGGCTCACAGATACGCAGTATTTT
CDR3aa: CATSDPHRGLTDTQYF

abundance: .
v_gene: TRBV6-2/TRBV6-3
j_gene: TRBJ2-7
d_gene: TRBD2
CDR3nt: TGTGCCGGCAGTTCCTCCCGGGGCGGGGGCTACGAGCAGTACTTC
CDR3aa: CAGSSSRGGGYEQYF

abundance: .
v_gene: TRBV4-3
j_gene: TRBJ2-1
d_gene: TRBD2
CDR3nt: TGCGCCAGCAGCCAAGATCTGGGTAGCGGGGGGGCGGATGAGCAGTTCTTC
CDR3aa: CASSQDLGSGGADEQFF

abundance: .
v_gene: TRBV3-1/TRBV3-2
j_gene: TRBJ1-6
d_gene: .
CDR3nt: TGTGCCAGCAGCCAGGGACACTGGGTGCCCCTCCACTTT
CDR3aa: CASSQGHWVPLHF

abundance: few
v_gene: TRBV2
j_gene: TRBJ1-3
d_gene: TRBD1
CDR3nt: TGTGCCAGGGGGACAGGGGGCGACTCTGGAAACACCATATATTTT
CDR3aa: CARGTGGDSGNTIYF

abundance: .
v_gene: TRBV4-1
j_gene: TRBJ1-1
d_gene: .
CDR3nt: TGCGCCAGCAGCCAAGAACCCTTAAACACTGAAGCTTTCTTT
CDR3aa: CASSQEPLNTEAFF

abundance: .
v_gene: TRBV2
j_gene: TRBJ2-7
d_gene: .
CDR3nt: TGTGCCAGCAGCCAGATGGGGGAACGGTACGAGCAGTACTTC
CDR3aa: CASSQMGERYEQYF

abundance: .
v_gene: TRBV12-3/TRBV12-4
j_gene: TRBJ1-1
d_gene: TRBD1
CDR3nt: TGTGCCAGCAAAAGGGACAGTTACACTGAAGCTTTCTTT
CDR3aa: CASKRDSYTEAFF

abundance: .
v_gene: TRBV4-2
j_gene: TRBJ1-1
d_gene: TRBD1
CDR3nt: TGTGCCAGCAGCCAAGGCAGGGGGTCAACTGAAGCTTTCTTT
CDR3aa: CASSQGRGSTEAFF

abundance: few
v_gene: TRBV6-5
j_gene: TRBJ1-1
d_gene: .
CDR3nt: TGTGCCAGCAGTTACTCGGGGATGAACACTGAAGCTTTCTTT
CDR3aa: CASSYSGMNTEAFF

abundance: .
v_gene: TRBV7-9
j_gene: TRBJ2-2
d_gene: TRBD2
CDR3nt: TGTGCCAGCAGCTTACCAGCTAGCGGGATAGACACCGGGGAGCTGTTTTTT
CDR3aa: CASSLPASGIDTGELFF

abundance: .
v_gene: TRBV28
j_gene: TRBJ1-2
d_gene: .
CDR3nt: TGTGCCAGCAGTTCCCCGGGAGGATTCTATGGCTACACCTTC
CDR3aa: CASSSPGGFYGYTF

abundance: .
v_gene: TRBV5-6
j_gene: TRBJ2-7
d_gene: .
CDR3nt: TGTGCCAGCAGCAAGGGCAGGAACTCCTACGAGCAGTACTTC
CDR3aa: CASSKGRNSYEQYF

abundance: .
v_gene: TRBV4-1
j_gene: TRBJ2-1
d_gene: TRBD1
CDR3nt: TGCGCCAGCAGCCAATCGGGACAGGGGATCCATGAGCAGTTCTTC
CDR3aa: CASSQSGQGIHEQFF

abundance: .
v_gene: TRBV11-2
j_gene: TRBJ2-1
d_gene: .
CDR3nt: TGTGCCAGCAGTTTAAACGCGGGGTTAGTCGACAATGAGCAGTTCTTC
CDR3aa: CASSLNAGLVDNEQFF

abundance: .
v_gene: TRBV27
j_gene: TRBJ1-2
d_gene: .
CDR3nt: TGTGCCAGCAGTCCGTCGGGGCGCGGCGGCTACACCTTC
CDR3aa: CASSPSGRGGYTF

abundance: once
v_gene: TRBV27
j_gene: TRBJ1-2
d_gene: TRBD1
CDR3nt: TGTGCCAGCAGACCTTCCAGGGACAGGGTAAACTATGGCTACACCTTC
CDR3aa: CASRPSRDRVNYGYTF

abundance: .
v_gene: TRBV28
j_gene: TRBJ1-5
d_gene: .
CDR3nt: TGTGCCAGCAGTTCACTCAACTTGGGGGGTTCGAGCAATCAGCCCCAGCATTTT
CDR3aa: CASSSLNLGGSSNQPQHF

abundance: .
v_gene: TRBV11-2
j_gene: TRBJ2-7
d_gene: TRBD2
CDR3nt: TGTGCCAGCAGCCAGGGACTAGCGGGAGTCTACGAGCAGTACTTC
CDR3aa: CASSQGLAGVYEQYF

abundance: .
v_gene: TRBV7-2
j_gene: TRBJ2-2
d_gene: .
CDR3nt: TGTGCCAGCAGCTTAAACAAACTTACCGGGGAGCTGTTTTTT
CDR3aa: CASSLNKLTGELFF

abundance: once
v_gene: TRBV6-5
j_gene: TRBJ2-7
d_gene: .
CDR3nt: TGTGCCAGCAGTTTCGGGAAGGGCTACGAGCAGTACTTC
CDR3aa: CASSFGKGYEQYF

abundance: .
v_gene: TRBV6-1
j_gene: TRBJ2-1
d_gene: .
CDR3nt: TGTGCCAGCAGTGAAGTCGTGGGGCGGCACAATGAGCAGTTCTTC
CDR3aa: CASSEVVGRHNEQFF

abundance: .
v_gene: TRBV28
j_gene: TRBJ2-7
d_gene: .
CDR3nt: TGTGCCAGCAGTTTATTCCCCCACGGGGAACCCTACGAGCAGTACTTC
CDR3aa: CASSLFPHGEPYEQYF

abundance: .
v_gene: TRBV6-6
j_gene: TRBJ2-1
d_gene: .
CDR3nt: TGTGCCAGCAGCTACGAGGACAGTTACAATGAGCAGTTCTTC
CDR3aa: CASSYEDSYNEQFF

abundance: once
v_gene: TRBV5-6
j_gene: TRBJ2-5
d_gene: TRBD2
CDR3nt: TGTGCCAGCAGCTTGCTAGCGGGGGGGCAAGAGACCCAGTACTTC
CDR3aa: CASSLLAGGQETQYF

abundance: .
v_gene: TRBV30
j_gene: TRBJ1-4
d_gene: .
CDR3nt: TGTGCCTGGAGCGACCAGTCCGTTTCTAATGAAAAACTGTTTTTT
CDR3aa: CAWSDQSVSNEKLFF

abundance: .
v_gene: TRBV3-1/TRBV3-2
j_gene: TRBJ2-2
d_gene: TRBD1
CDR3nt: TGTGCCAGCAGCCCCCGACAGGGTGAGGAGGAGGGGGAGCTGTTTTTT
CDR3aa: CASSPRQGEEEGELFF

abundance: .
v_gene: TRBV28
j_gene: TRBJ1-4
d_gene: .
CDR3nt: TGTGCCAGCAGTCCCCCCCCAGGGAGGCATGAAAAACTGTTTTTT
CDR3aa: CASSPPPGRHEKLFF

abundance: .
v_gene: TRBV10-2
j_gene: TRBJ1-2
d_gene: TRBD1
CDR3nt: TGCGCCTCCACCGGGACAGAAGATAACTATGGCTACACCTTC
CDR3aa: CASTGTEDNYGYTF

abundance: few
v_gene: TRBV28
j_gene: TRBJ1-1
d_gene: .
CDR3nt: TGTGCCAGCAGCCGAATGAACACTGAAGCTTTCTTT
CDR3aa: CASSRMNTEAFF

abundance: .
v_gene: TRBV24-1
j_gene: TRBJ2-3
d_gene: TRBD2
CDR3nt: TGTGCCACCAGTGACCCTGGACTAGATACAGATACGCAGTATTTT
CDR3aa: CATSDPGLDTDTQYF

abundance: .
v_gene: TRBV15
j_gene: TRBJ1-4
d_gene: .
CDR3nt: TGTGCCACCAGCAGAGTAACCGGAGAAAAACTGTTTTTT
CDR3aa: CATSRVTGEKLFF

abundance: .
v_gene: TRBV7-6
j_gene: TRBJ1-5
d_gene: .
CDR3nt: TGTGCCAGCAGCCAGACATCGCAGGGGCAGCCCCAGCATTTT
CDR3aa: CASSQTSQGQPQHF

abundance: .
v_gene: TRBV9
j_gene: TRBJ2-5
d_gene: TRBD1
CDR3nt: TGTGCCAGCAGCGCGACAGGGTCGGGCGAGACCCAGTACTTC
CDR3aa: CASSATGSGETQYF

abundance: .
v_gene: TRBV5-4
j_gene: TRBJ2-7
d_gene: TRBD1
CDR3nt: TGTGCCAGCAGCCTGACAGGGTTCGGCAACGAGCAGTACTTC
CDR3aa: CASSLTGFGNEQYF

abundance: .
v_gene: TRBV19
j_gene: TRBJ1-2
d_gene: .
CDR3nt: TGTGCCAGTACCCGGGACGGGGGGCTTAACTATGGCTACACCTTC
CDR3aa: CASTRDGGLNYGYTF

abundance: .
v_gene: TRBV27
j_gene: TRBJ2-3
d_gene: .
CDR3nt: TGTGCCAGCAGTGGACAGACTGACACAGATACGCAGTATTTT
CDR3aa: CASSGQTDTDTQYF

abundance: once
v_gene: TRBV7-2
j_gene: TRBJ2-2
d_gene: .
CDR3nt: TGTGCCAGCAGCTTAGCCTTTAGCGTAACCGGGGAGCTGTTTTTT
CDR3aa: CASSLAFSVTGELFF

abundance: .
v_gene: TRBV7-3
j_gene: TRBJ2-3
d_gene: .
CDR3nt: TGTGCCAGCAGCTCCCTAGCGCGCTCAGATACGCAGTATTTT
CDR3aa: CASSSLARSDTQYF

abundance: .
v_gene: TRBV5-1
j_gene: TRBJ2-1
d_gene: TRBD2
CDR3nt: TGCGCCAGCAGCTTGGGAGGCGGGGGGGCCGGCAATGAGCAGTTCTTC
CDR3aa: CASSLGGGGAGNEQFF

abundance: .
v_gene: TRBV5-1
j_gene: TRBJ2-3
d_gene: TRBD1
CDR3nt: TGCGCCAGCAGCTCGACAGGGGCACCAGATACGCAGTATTTT
CDR3aa: CASSSTGAPDTQYF

abundance: .
v_gene: TRBV5-1
j_gene: TRBJ1-2
d_gene: TRBD1
CDR3nt: TGCGCCAGCAGCTTTGCAGGGGGGAACTATGGCTACACCTTC
CDR3aa: CASSFAGGNYGYTF

abundance: .
v_gene: TRBV12-5
j_gene: TRBJ1-3
d_gene: .
CDR3nt: TGTGCTAGTGGTTTGGGAGGAGGAAACACCATATATTTT
CDR3aa: CASGLGGGNTIYF

abundance: .
v_gene: TRBV12-3/TRBV12-4
j_gene: TRBJ1-2
d_gene: .
CDR3nt: TGTGCCGGCAGCCTCGGACAGCGAGGCTACACCTTC
CDR3aa: CAGSLGQRGYTF

abundance: .
v_gene: TRBV29-1
j_gene: TRBJ2-3
d_gene: TRBD1
CDR3nt: TGCAGCGTGGGTAGGGCCGGGACAGGGGCTAGCACAGATACGCAGTATTTT
CDR3aa: CSVGRAGTGASTDTQYF

abundance: .
v_gene: TRBV28
j_gene: TRBJ2-2
d_gene: TRBD2
CDR3nt: TGTGCCAGCAGTCCACTAGCGGGAGGACTCAACACCGGGGAGCTGTTTTTT
CDR3aa: CASSPLAGGLNTGELFF

abundance: .
v_gene: TRBV28
j_gene: TRBJ2-2
d_gene: TRBD2
CDR3nt: TGTGCCAGCAGTCCGGGGGGACTAGCGGGTGTTACCGGGGAGCTGTTTTTT
CDR3aa: CASSPGGLAGVTGELFF

abundance: .
v_gene: TRBV11-2
j_gene: TRBJ2-7
d_gene: .
CDR3nt: TGTGCCAGCAGCCCACGAGAACCACGTAGGGGTGAAGACTACGAGCAGTACTTC
CDR3aa: CASSPREPRRGEDYEQYF

abundance: .
v_gene: TRBV11-2
j_gene: TRBJ1-3
d_gene: .
CDR3nt: TGTGCCAGCAGCTTCGGGGGTATCACCATATATTTT
CDR3aa: CASSFGGITIYF